This paragraph covers one T cell receptor beta chain sequence. Its antigen is not known. The germline gene is not matched at one end of the junction; a read error may be the cause. Production of TCR beta cDNA used approximately 480 ng total RNA together with a constant-region primer. Generation of the TCR beta libraries relied on three nested multiplex PCR rounds using slightly modified ARM-PCR. Rounds one and two of PCR, each of 9 to 11 cycles, were primed with TRBV1-TRBV30 forward primers and a C-beta reverse primer. TCRdb reanalysed the multiplex PCR reads using MiXCR and keeps one entry per CDR3 protein. In the table there are some 94,000 distinct CDR3 sequences, around three quarters of which are singletons. This entry belongs to a study of tumor-infiltrating lymphocytes in primary liver carcinoma. Background on the study: Donors had hepatocellular carcinoma or combined HCC and intrahepatic cholangiocarcinoma. Samples returned roughly 3.65 to 8 million productive TCRbeta reads, a yield that was similar across tissue types. Study results and caveats: Lower overlap was observed for tumor-adjacent and tumor-blood pairs relative to tumor region pairs. Significantly greater top-250-clone fractions characterized tumors relative to blood (p = 0.039).

Germline-derived CDR1 and CDR2 are SEHNR and FQNEAQ (reference sequence). This CDR3 spans 14 amino acids. From about 19-30 mg of unsorted bulk tissue, DNA and RNA were co-extracted together. The chain links TRBV7-9 to TRBJ1-1; TRBD1 matches 11 bases. Sequenced input: liver tumor tissue from sampling region 5. Subset indicated: tumor region T5, tumor centre. The TCR was taken from a woman aged 55 to 70 with primary liver carcinoma and hepatitis B virus infection. The CDR3 loop is CASSRDRGDTEVFF. The CDR3 DNA sequence: TGTGCCAGCAGCCGGGACAGGGGGGACACTGAAGTTTTCTTT.